This T cell receptor (beta chain) was sequenced in a study of blood T cell repertoires in COVID-19. In the study overall: The cDNA or gDNA used as material had been derived from T cells, B-cell-depleted T cells, or PBMCs.

Original processing methods: Amplifying reference gene primers gave estimates of nucleated cell counts. Only in-frame clones appear in the TCRdb table, and some are missing; sequencing was by immunoSEQ multiplex PCR. That table gives V, J and clone size, and the DNA gave D and trimming. The sample lists fewer than 65,000 clones, 75% to 90% occurring once. The specimen sequenced was peripheral blood. The source is a man aged 60-69 years with acute or convalescent COVID-19.

The CDR3 nucleotides read TGTGCCAGCAGTACTAGGTTTCCACCCTACGAGCAGTACTTC. Translation: CASSTRFPPYEQYF. The gene calls are TRBV27 and TRBJ2-7; maybe TRBD2 (5 bases). The CDR3 contains 14 residues. V was trimmed by 5 bases and J by 2 bases, leaving 13 bases between them. CDR1 and CDR2 from the germline V gene are MNHEY and SMNVEV (reference sequence).